The next 22 T cell receptor beta chains were all read from a single sample in a study of T cell responses to AZD1222 COVID-19 vaccine. The data were produced by immunoSEQ multiplex PCR, yet TCRdb's version contains in-frame clones alone and is incomplete. The data hold 150,000 to 200,000 clones, with roughly 88% observed a single time. The sample here was peripheral blood, taken 28 days after the second AZD1222 dose. The receptors shown here come from an adult who received the AZD1222 COVID-19 vaccine.

V and J are TRBV21-1 and TRBJ1-5; the table's D call TRBD1 went unverified against the DNA. TRBV21-1 is an annotated pseudogene. The CDR3 loop spans 14 amino acids. The CDR3 sequence: CASHDQGAGQPQHF. The CDR3 nucleotides are TGTGCCAGCCATGATCAGGGGGCGGGTCAGCCCCAGCATTTT.

The V and J genes are TRBV27 and TRBJ2-7, with D unresolved. The CDR3 has 14 amino acids. The ends were cut back, 2 bases at V and 3 bases at J, with 11 bases in the middle. The germline CDR1 and CDR2 sequences are MNHEY and SMNVEV (reference sequence). The CDR3 DNA follows: TGTGCCAGCAGTTTACAGCGTAGAGGCTACGAGCAGTACTTC. It encodes CASSLQRRGYEQYF.

This chain connects TRBV2 to TRBJ2-5; 7 bases fit TRBD2. Trimming took 8 bases from V and 9 from J; bases not matched to a gene: 18. The CDR3 runs to 15 residues. CDR1 is SNHLY, CDR2 FYNNEI, per germline. The CDR3 loop is CASQLGASGPRSQYF. The CDR3 coding sequence is TGTGCCAGCCAGCTTGGGGCTAGCGGACCAAGGTCCCAGTACTTC. The full variable domain, with the rest looked up from reference TRBV2 and TRBJ2-5, is EPEVTQTPSHQVTQMGQEVILRCVPISNHLYFYWYRQILGQKVEFLVSFYNNEISEKSEIFDDQFSVERPDGSNFTLKIRSTKLEDSAMYFCASQLGASGPRSQYFGPGTRLLVL.

This clone was seen a handful of times. The V and J genes are TRBV6-5 and TRBJ1-2; possibly TRBD1 for D (5 bases). V lost 6 bases to trimming and J lost 2 bases, with 13 bases between them. CDR3 length: 14 residues. Germline V lookup: CDR1 MNHEY, CDR2 SVGAGI. CDR3 nucleotide sequence: TGTGCCAGCAGCAGGGATGGGGCAAACTATGGCTACACCTTC. Its translation is CASSRDGANYGYTF.

The chain combines TRBV29-1 with TRBJ2-5, with D perhaps assigned TRBD1 or TRBD2 (6 bases each). V gave up 4 bases and J gave up 5 bases, with 11 bases separating them. The V gene's germline CDR1 is SQVTM and CDR2 ANQGSEA. This CDR3 region has 12 residues. The CDR3 bases are TGCAGCGTTGTTCGGGGGCAGGAGACCCAGTACTTC. Residues: CSVVRGQETQYF.

V gene TRBV7-2 combines with J gene TRBJ2-5, with 15 bases matching TRBD2. V shed 4 bases, J shed 2 bases, and the junction held 11 bases outside the gene matches. This CDR3 has 19 residues. Germline V lookup: CDR1 SGHTA, CDR2 FQGNSA. For the CDR3, the DNA is TGTGCCAGCAGCTCTAGAGGACTAGCGGGAGGGCCGGGGCAAGAGACCCAGTACTTC. Protein: CASSSRGLAGGPGQETQYF.

The CDR3 nucleotides are TGTGCCAGCAGCTCGGACAGAAATAGCAATCAGCCCCAGCATTTT. Its translation is CASSSDRNSNQPQHF. The V and J genes are TRBV11-2 and TRBJ1-5, with D tentatively TRBD1 (6 bases). Germline-derived CDR1 and CDR2 are SGHAT and FQNNGV. Trimming pared 4 bases from V and 0 bases from J, leaving 10 bases between. This CDR3 spans 15 amino acids.

The rearrangement uses TRBV10-3 and TRBJ1-5; D might be TRBD1 (5 bases). The CDR3 spans 15 residues. V lost 6 bases, J lost 3 bases, and 15 bases lay in between. Germline lookup yields CDR1 ENHRY and CDR2 SYGVKD. CDR3 DNA sequence: TGTGCCATCAGCTCTTTGACCGGGGCCAATCAGCCCCAGCATTTT. Its protein product is CAISSLTGANQPQHF.

The V gene is TRBV30, the J gene TRBJ2-7, with 9 bases lining up with TRBD2. The V and J ends lost 1 base and 5 bases, in that order; junction bases with no gene match: 6. The germline CDR1 and CDR2 sequences are GTSNPN and SVGIG (reference sequence). The length of the CDR3 is 14 residues. The CDR3 spells CAWSDGGRVDEQYF. DNA for the CDR3: TGTGCCTGGAGTGACGGCGGGAGGGTCGACGAGCAGTACTTC.

The chain has TRBV6-5 and TRBJ1-6; TRBD1 is a possible D gene (6 bases). CDR1 and CDR2 from the germline V gene are MNHEY and SVGAGI. With 0 bases removed from V and 10 bases from J, the gap between germline ends came to 16 bases. The CDR3 totals 16 residues. CDR3 in amino acids: CASSYSNTGIGSPLHF. The CDR3 DNA reads TGTGCCAGCAGTTACTCGAACACAGGGATAGGGTCACCCCTCCACTTT.

The chain is built from TRBV4-3 and TRBJ2-2; 8 nucleotides agree with TRBD2. Germline trimming cut 0 bases from V and 4 bases from J; bases unmatched to any gene: 10. Germline CDR1 reads LGHNA; CDR2 reads YSLEER. CDR3 size: 18 residues. CDR3 residues: CASSQDGPAGVLTGELFF. The CDR3 nucleotides are TGCGCCAGCAGCCAAGATGGTCCAGCGGGAGTGCTCACCGGGGAGCTGTTTTTT.

The chain couples TRBV7-9 to TRBJ1-1, with no clear D. The V gene lost 5 bases and the J gene lost 3 bases, with 16 bases spanning the gap. The germline gives CDR1 SEHNR, CDR2 FQNEAQ (reference sequence). The CDR3 consists of 15 residues. This CDR3 reads CASSPLLGKDTEAFF. CDR3 sequence (DNA): TGTGCCAGCAGCCCCTTGCTAGGGAAGGACACTGAAGCTTTCTTT.

This chain's CDR3 is CAWSVGSAYEQYF. The CDR3 DNA reads TGTGCCTGGAGTGTAGGGTCGGCCTACGAGCAGTACTTC. This rearrangement joins TRBV30 to TRBJ2-7; no clear D gene. Trimming took 0 bases from V and 2 from J, leaving 8 bases between them. The CDR3 length is 13 residues. Germline V gene lookup returns CDR1 GTSNPN and CDR2 SVGIG (reference sequence).

The chain carries TRBV5-1 and TRBJ1-2, with 7 bases aligning to TRBD1. Germline lookup yields CDR1 SGHRS and CDR2 YFSETQ. The ends lost 4 bases at V and 5 bases at J; junction bases unmatched: 8. The CDR3 consists of 14 residues. The CDR3 loop is CASSPGQAMYGYTF. Here the CDR3 DNA reads TGCGCCAGCAGCCCAGGACAGGCGATGTATGGCTACACCTTC.

The rearrangement uses TRBV18 and TRBJ1-4; D gene unclear. Trimming shortened V by 0 bases and J by 1 base, and 6 bases separated the two germline ends. CDR3 length equals 15 residues. Germline assignment: CDR1 KGHSH and CDR2 LQKENI. The CDR3 region is CASSPPRVTNEKLFF. The CDR3 DNA reads TGTGCCAGCTCACCACCTCGGGTAACTAATGAAAAACTGTTTTTT. Full variable domain (remainder filled in from reference TRBV18 and TRBJ1-4): NAGVMQNPRHLVRRRGQEARLRCSPMKGHSHVYWYRQLPEEGLKFMVYLQKENIIDESGMPKERFSAEFPKEGPSILRIQQVVRGDSAAYFCASSPPRVTNEKLFFGSGTQLSVL.

V and J are TRBV7-2 and TRBJ1-5; D uncertain. CDR1 is SGHTA and CDR2 is FQGNSA in the germline V gene. CDR3 length: 13 amino acids. The V end was cut by 1 base, the J end by 9 bases, with 10 bases between. In DNA, the CDR3 is TGTGCCAGCAGCTTAGATCTGGCCCGGCCCCAGCATTTT. This codes for CASSLDLARPQHF.

The chain links TRBV6-2 or TRBV6-3 to TRBJ2-3, with D perhaps given as TRBD1 or TRBD2 (5 bases each). Germline V gives CDR1 MNHEY, CDR2 SVGEGT. There are 14 residues in the CDR3. Deletions cut 2 bases from V and 0 bases from J, with 6 bases between. For the CDR3, the DNA is TGTGCCAGCAGTTACCGGGACAGCACAGATACGCAGTATTTT. It translates to CASSYRDSTDTQYF.

The chain has TRBV29-1 and TRBJ1-2; a possible D gene is TRBD1 (5 bases). The CDR3 sequence is 13 residues long. Germline-derived CDR1 and CDR2 are SQVTM and ANQGSEA. The germline V and J ends were trimmed by 2 bases and 3 bases, with 10 bases remaining between them. This CDR3 is CSVELGGHYGYTF. The CDR3 DNA is TGCAGCGTTGAACTGGGGGGTCACTATGGCTACACCTTC.

This chain links TRBV6-5 with TRBJ1-5; D remains unclear. From germline, CDR1 is MNHEY and CDR2 SVGAGI. V lost 2 bases to trimming and J lost 0 bases, with 5 bases between them. There are 14 residues in the CDR3. The CDR3 bases are TGTGCCAGCAGTTACAGACCTAGCAATCAGCCCCAGCATTTT. Its protein product is CASSYRPSNQPQHF.

The chain joins TRBV29-1 to TRBJ2-7; 8 nucleotides align to TRBD2. Looked up from germline, CDR1 is SQVTM and CDR2 is ANQGSEA. V lost 4 bases to trimming and J lost 6 bases; unmatched junction nucleotides: 5. The CDR3 runs to 12 residues. CDR3: CSVAYRGGEQYF. In nucleotides, the CDR3 is TGCAGCGTTGCATATCGGGGGGGCGAGCAGTACTTC.

The CDR3 DNA reads TGTGCCAGCATGGGGTGGGGGACTGAAGCTTTCTTT. Its translation is CASMGWGTEAFF. The chain employs TRBV12-3 or TRBV12-4 and TRBJ1-1; D perhaps matches TRBD1 (5 bases). Trimming left V 7 bases short and J 5 bases short, with 11 bases between. The CDR3 has 12 amino acids.

J is TRBJ1-2 and V is TRBV5-6; weak D call: TRBD1 (5 bases). The CDR3 runs to 14 residues. The V end was cut by 5 bases, the J end by 7 bases, with 18 bases between. From germline, CDR1 is SGHDT and CDR2 YYEEEE. The CDR3: CASSHRDYWVGYTF. The CDR3 DNA is TGTGCCAGCAGTCATAGGGACTATTGGGTTGGCTACACCTTC.